Here is one T cell receptor (beta chain) with its context. One base away lies a much larger clone, so this may be a sequencing read error. The data stem from a study of tumor-infiltrating lymphocytes in primary liver carcinoma. The CDR3 has 14 residues. Germline lookup yields CDR1 LGHNA and CDR2 YSLEER. Unsorted whole blood yielded blood RNA, and germline DNA was extracted as well. Researchers generated TCR beta cDNA from roughly 520 ng of total RNA, relying on a constant-region primer. Amplification in three nested multiplex PCR rounds with slightly modified ARM-PCR gave rise to TCR beta libraries. The two initial PCR rounds, about 9 cycles each, used TRBV1-TRBV30 forward and C-beta reverse primers. MiXCR was run by TCRdb on the multiplex PCR reads, yielding one entry per CDR3 protein. The top ten hold about 18% of the sample, which has 310,000 or so distinct CDR3 sequences, nearly 60% seen once.

This clonotype originated in a woman aged 25 to 45 with primary liver carcinoma and hepatitis B virus infection. Sequencing used peripheral blood. The genes are TRBV4-3 and TRBJ2-5; maybe TRBD2 (5 bases). The CDR3: CVSSQLRDFETQYF. The DNA for the CDR3 is TGCGTCAGCAGCCAACTTCGGGATTTTGAGACCCAGTACTTC.